The sequence of this TCR beta chain was determined in a study of radiotherapy plus CTLA-4 blockade in lung cancer. Findings and caveats of the study: Some TCR clones had been derived from tumors. These clones expanded in peripheral blood after radiotherapy plus ipilimumab.

Data came from immunoSEQ multiplex PCR; TCRdb stores just in-frame clones and leaves some out. The top ten clones hold around 17% of a sample with roughly 50,000 clones, 75% to 90% of them seen once. Chemo-refractory metastatic non-small-cell lung cancer patients were treated with focal radiation plus CTLA-4 blockade with ipilimumab. Points on this clone: What it recognizes is unknown.

This receptor was identified in a human donor with non-small cell lung cancer that progressed on radiotherapy plus ipilimumab. Some clones in this sample may be carry-over from other donors' samples. The sequencing used peripheral blood, collected from a patient treated with radiotherapy plus ipilimumab.

The CDR3 sequence: CASSQDNKGERGPLHF. CDR3 coding DNA: TGCGCCAGCAGCCAAGATAATAAGGGGGAGAGGGGACCCCTCCACTTT. V and J are TRBV4-1 and TRBJ1-6; maybe TRBD1 (6 bases). V was cut by 0 bases and J by 12 bases, with 18 bases left in between. The CDR3 is 16 amino acids. CDR1 is MGHRA, CDR2 YSYEKL, per germline.